In this sample, the clone carrying this T cell receptor (beta chain) turned up a few times. Its antigen is still unknown. With the Oncomine TCR Beta short-read assay, DNA from cultured CD4+ T cells was sequenced. Each CDR3 protein is one row after TCRdb ran MiXCR on the PCR reads. The sample lists 7,500 to 10,000 distinct CDR3 sequences; 45% to 50% were seen once. CDR1 WNHNN and CDR2 SYGVQD come from the germline V gene (reference sequence). This CDR3 is 13 amino acids long. Trimming shortened V by 10 bases and J by 11 bases, and 18 bases separated the two germline ends. Treatment meaning: approximately nine-day PBMC culture with coronavirus spike peptide pools or control peptides (ViraFEST assay). From the unexposed donor, CD4+ T cells were collected ahead of the COVID-19 pandemic (2011-2018). This specimen belongs to a study of vaccination and CD4 T cells after COVID-19. In the study overall: Investigators drew the post-COVID samples a median approximately 92 days after diagnosis, with a range of 35 to 161. Post-vaccine sampling followed dose two by a median about 72 days (range 14 to 241).

This clonotype was obtained from a human donor in good health. The J gene is TRBJ1-6, the V gene TRBV10-1; D call uncertain. Material: CD4+ T cells from blood, cultured in vitro. CDR3 in amino acids: CAKLGGWPAPLHF. The CDR3 DNA reads TGCGCCAAGTTGGGAGGGTGGCCGGCACCCCTCCACTTT.